This TCR beta chain was obtained from a study of T cells in localized non-small cell lung cancer. This clone has a handful of counts. Assay used: immunoSEQ multiplex PCR; TCRdb lists only in-frame clones, some missing. The sample includes 65,000 to 95,000 clones, 80% seen only once; the top ten take 19%. Germline V lookup: CDR1 MGHRA, CDR2 YSYEKL. The germline V and J ends were trimmed by 4 bases and 5 bases, with 11 bases remaining between them. This CDR3 contains 13 residues. The source is a man between 40 and 70 years old with stage II squamous cell lung carcinoma. This sample comprised PBMCs, obtained before any cancer treatment. The rearrangement links TRBV4-1 to TRBJ2-5, with D unresolved. This CDR3 is CASSPQLFETQYF. CDR3 sequence (DNA): TGCGCCAGCAGCCCACAGCTTTTTGAGACCCAGTACTTC.